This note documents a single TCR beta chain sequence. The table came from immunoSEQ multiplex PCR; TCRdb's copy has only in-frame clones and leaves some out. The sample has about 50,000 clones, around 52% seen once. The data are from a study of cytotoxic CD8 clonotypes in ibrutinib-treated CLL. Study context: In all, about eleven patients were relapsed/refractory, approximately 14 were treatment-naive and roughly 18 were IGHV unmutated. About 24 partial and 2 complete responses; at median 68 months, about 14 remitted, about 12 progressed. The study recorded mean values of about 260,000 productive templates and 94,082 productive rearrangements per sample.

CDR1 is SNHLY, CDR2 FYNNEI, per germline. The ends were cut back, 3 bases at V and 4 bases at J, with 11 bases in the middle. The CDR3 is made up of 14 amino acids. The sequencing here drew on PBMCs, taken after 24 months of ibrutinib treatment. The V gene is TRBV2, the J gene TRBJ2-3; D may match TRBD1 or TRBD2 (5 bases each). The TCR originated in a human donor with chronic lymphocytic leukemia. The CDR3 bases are TGTGCCAGCAGTGAGGTTAGGGACCCAGATACGCAGTATTTT. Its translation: CASSEVRDPDTQYF.